What follows are 22 T cell receptor beta chains derived from one specimen sequenced in a study of blood T cell repertoires in COVID-19. Some clones are missing from TCRdb's copy, which holds only in-frame ones; the method was immunoSEQ multiplex PCR. The sample gives about 180,000 clones, roughly 90% of which show up once; 20% is in the top ten. Input material: peripheral blood. Source of these receptors: a man in his 70s with active or convalescent COVID-19.

This clone has only one observation. CDR3 residues: CASSLGRNNSPLHF. The CDR3 DNA reads TGCGCCAGCAGCTTGGGGCGGAATAATTCACCCCTCCACTTT. V usage is TRBV5-1 and J usage is TRBJ1-6, with D unresolved. CDR1 and CDR2 (germline): SGHRS, YFSETQ. V was shortened by 0 bases and J by 5 bases, with 6 bases between the two germline ends. The CDR3 has 14 residues.

V and J are TRBV4-3 and TRBJ1-2; 8 bases match TRBD1. The V segment lost 3 bases and the J segment 4 bases; nucleotides outside the gene matches: 7. The length of the CDR3 is 15 residues. Per the germline V gene, CDR1 is LGHNA and CDR2 is YSLEER. CDR3 DNA: TGCGCCAGCAGCCACCTTGACAGGGGTGGCTATGGCTACACCTTC. This encodes CASSHLDRGGYGYTF.

The V call is TRBV5-1, the J call TRBJ1-2; perhaps TRBD1 as D (6 bases). The V end lost 0 bases, the J end lost 6 bases, and 15 bases lay between the germline ends. The CDR3 runs 15 residues. Germline values: CDR1 SGHRS, CDR2 YFSETQ. The CDR3: CASSLGLGARDGYTF. CDR3 coding DNA: TGCGCCAGCAGCTTGGGGTTGGGGGCGCGGGATGGCTACACCTTC.

The V and J genes are TRBV6-2 or TRBV6-3 and TRBJ2-1; 12 bases agree with TRBD2. V dropped 3 bases and J dropped 7; count of bases not matched to a gene: 10. The CDR3 loop spans 17 amino acids. Looked up from germline, CDR1 is MNHEY and CDR2 is SVGEGT. CDR3 DNA sequence: TGTGCCAGCAGTTATTTTCGACTAGCGGGAGACAATAATGAGCAGTTCTTC. This codes for CASSYFRLAGDNNEQFF.

The rearrangement joins TRBV6-2 or TRBV6-3 to TRBJ2-1, with a possible D match to TRBD2 (6 bases). V lost 4 bases to trimming and J lost 5 bases, with 24 bases between them. Germline V gene lookup returns CDR1 MNHEY and CDR2 SVGEGT. CDR3 length equals 18 residues. The DNA for the CDR3 is TGTGCCAGCAGTTCGTATGGGGCGGGATTAAGGGGTAACAATGAGCAGTTCTTC. This encodes CASSSYGAGLRGNNEQFF.

In regard to this clone: This CDR3 is also generated by other DNA sequences in the sample. V gene TRBV5-1 combines with J gene TRBJ1-4; a weak D match, TRBD1 (5 bases). This CDR3 has 14 amino acids. Germline V gene sequence: CDR1 SGHRS, CDR2 YFSETQ. V was clipped by 4 bases and J by 5 bases, with 12 bases between them. The CDR3, as DNA: TGCGCCAGCAGCCTTGACAGTCAGAATGAAAAACTGTTTTTT. Residues: CASSLDSQNEKLFF. The full variable domain, rest sourced from reference TRBV5-1 and TRBJ1-4, is KAGVTQTPRYLIKTRGQQVTLSCSPISGHRSVSWYQQTPGQGLQFLFEYFSETQRNKGNFPGRFSGRQFSNSRSEMNVSTLELGDSALYLCASSLDSQNEKLFFGSGTQLSVL.

The chain couples TRBV7-9 to TRBJ1-1, with no clear D. Germline CDR1 reads SEHNR; CDR2 reads FQNEAQ (reference sequence). This CDR3 contains 13 residues. Trimming shortened V by 4 bases and J by 4 bases, and 10 bases separated the two germline ends. This chain's CDR3 is CASSSEGFTEAFF. The CDR3 nucleotides are TGTGCCAGCAGCTCAGAGGGTTTCACTGAAGCTTTCTTT.

The rearrangement joins TRBV6-5 to TRBJ2-7, with D possibly matching TRBD2 (6 bases). CDR1 and CDR2 (germline): MNHEY, SVGAGI. The V end lost 2 bases, the J end lost 5 bases, and 10 bases lay between the germline ends. This CDR3 is built from 13 residues. The CDR3 loop reads CASSYRGGNEQYF. CDR3 nucleotide sequence: TGTGCCAGCAGTTACAGGGGAGGCAACGAGCAGTACTTC.

This sequence joins TRBV6-5 and TRBJ1-2; a possible D gene is TRBD1 (5 bases). The CDR3 is 14 amino acids. The germline V gene encodes CDR1 MNHEY and CDR2 SVGAGI. V lost 0 bases and J lost 6, with 11 bases in between. CDR3 DNA: TGTGCCAGCAGTTACTCGACCCAGGGAAATGGCTACACCTTC. It encodes CASSYSTQGNGYTF.

The rearrangement uses TRBV6-1 and TRBJ1-1, with TRBD1 as a possible D gene (5 bases). CDR1 is MNHNS, CDR2 SASEGT, per germline. V was pared by 2 bases and J by 4 bases, with 14 bases between. The CDR3 contains 15 residues. As DNA, the CDR3 is TGTGCCAGCAGTGAACGAGGCGGCGGGGGCACTGAAGCTTTCTTT. This encodes CASSERGGGGTEAFF.

The rearrangement joins TRBV18 to TRBJ1-2; 8 nucleotides align to TRBD1. V trimming: 3 bases; J trimming: 8 bases; junction bases outside the gene matches: 8. Germline CDR1 reads KGHSH; CDR2 reads LQKENI. The CDR3 loop spans 14 amino acids. The CDR3 nucleotides read TGTGCCAGCTCACCCACCGGACAGGGTTACGGCTACACCTTC. Translation: CASSPTGQGYGYTF.

The chain joins TRBV27 to TRBJ1-5; D is uncertain. The V and J ends lost 2 bases and 2 bases respectively, with 10 bases between them. Looked up from germline, CDR1 is MNHEY and CDR2 is SMNVEV (reference sequence). The CDR3 has 15 residues. DNA of the CDR3: TGTGCCAGCAGTTTAGTTCCCCTCGGCAATCAGCCCCAGCATTTT. It is translated as CASSLVPLGNQPQHF.

The V gene is TRBV11-2, the J gene TRBJ1-6, with D unresolved. The CDR3 has 14 residues. The germline V gene has CDR1 SGHAT and CDR2 FQNNGV. V dropped 0 bases and J dropped 7 bases, with 7 bases sitting between them. DNA for the CDR3: TGTGCCAGCAGCTTAGATCGAGGCAATTCACCCCTCCACTTT. Protein: CASSLDRGNSPLHF.

V gene TRBV4-3 combines with J gene TRBJ1-5; 8 bases agree with TRBD1. Germline trimming cut 1 base from V and 4 bases from J; bases unmatched to any gene: 3. This CDR3 comprises 15 residues. The germline V gene encodes CDR1 LGHNA and CDR2 YSLEER. Written as DNA, the CDR3 is TGCGCCAGCAGCCAAGGTCAGGGGGCAAATCAGCCCCAGCATTTT. This encodes CASSQGQGANQPQHF.

V is TRBV7-9 and J is TRBJ1-3; no definite D call. Germline V gene sequence: CDR1 SEHNR, CDR2 FQNEAQ (reference sequence). Trimming pared 5 bases from V and 8 bases from J, leaving 10 bases between. The CDR3 runs to 12 residues. The CDR3 DNA reads TGTGCCAGCAGCCAGGAGGCGGACACCATATATTTT. It translates to CASSQEADTIYF.

V gene TRBV11-3 combines with J gene TRBJ2-7; D perhaps matches TRBD2 (5 bases). Germline V gives CDR1 SGHNT, CDR2 YENEEA. The CDR3 is made up of 14 amino acids. The V and J ends lost 5 bases and 2 bases respectively, with 13 bases between them. CDR3 coding DNA: TGTGCCAGCAGCGACGACGGGAAAGCCTACGAGCAGTACTTC. Encoded protein: CASSDDGKAYEQYF.

The table lists this clone with many counts. The CDR3 region is CASSLTGSASSYNEQFF. The CDR3 bases are TGTGCCAGCAGCTTAACCGGGTCGGCCTCCTCCTACAATGAGCAGTTCTTC. The chain couples TRBV7-3 to TRBJ2-1; D uncertain. This CDR3 is 17 amino acids long. Deletions cut 0 bases from V and 0 bases from J, with 12 bases between. CDR1 and CDR2 from the germline V gene are SGHTA and FQGTGA.

The V gene is TRBV25-1, the J gene TRBJ1-6; 8 bases are shared with TRBD1. Germline values: CDR1 MGHDK, CDR2 SYGVNS. The CDR3 consists of 13 residues. V was pared by 8 bases and J by 5 bases, with 2 bases of the junction left unmatched. The CDR3 spells CASGQGNNSPLHF. The CDR3 DNA sequence: TGTGCCAGCGGACAGGGAAATAATTCACCCCTCCACTTT. Full variable domain (missing parts from reference TRBV25-1 and TRBJ1-6): EADIYQTPRYLVIGTGKKITLECSQTMGHDKMYWYQQDPGMELHLIHYSYGVNSTEKGDLSSESTVSRIRTEHFPLTLESARPSHTSQYLCASGQGNNSPLHFGNGTRLTVT.

This clone was seen a single time. The chain carries TRBV7-9 and TRBJ1-2; 7 bases map to TRBD1. Germline values: CDR1 SEHNR, CDR2 FQNEAQ (reference sequence). The CDR3 loop spans 14 amino acids. With V trimmed by 4 bases and J by 4 bases, 6 bases remained unmatched. The CDR3 DNA is TGTGCCAGCAGCTCGGACAGGAGGGGCTATGGCTACACCTTC. It codes for CASSSDRRGYGYTF.

The rearrangement links TRBV27 to TRBJ1-1; 8 bases map to TRBD1. This CDR3 comprises 16 residues. Germline V gene sequence: CDR1 MNHEY, CDR2 SMNVEV (reference sequence). V was pared by 5 bases and J by 4 bases, with 12 bases of the junction left unmatched. The DNA of the CDR3 is TGTGCCAGCAGTAAAAATTCAGGGGGCCGGGGCACTGAAGCTTTCTTT. Its protein product is CASSKNSGGRGTEAFF.

For this clone: The same CDR3 also results from other DNA sequences found in this sample. The chain is built from TRBV4-3 and TRBJ2-7, with TRBD1 as a possible D gene (6 bases). Per germline, CDR1 LGHNA and CDR2 YSLEER. Trimming took 0 bases from V and 0 from J, leaving 9 bases between them. The CDR3 has 15 residues. In nucleotides, the CDR3 is TGCGCCAGCAGCCAAGAAAGGGGGTACTCCTACGAGCAGTACTTC. It specifies CASSQERGYSYEQYF.

This chain uses TRBV18 with TRBJ1-2, with 9 positions matching TRBD1. This CDR3 has 14 residues. The V and J ends lost 6 bases and 9 bases, in that order; junction bases with no gene match: 11. CDR1 KGHSH and CDR2 LQKENI come from the germline V gene. CDR3 nucleotides: TGTGCCAGCTCGCCGGCGGGACAGGGTCCTCGCTACACCTTC. It specifies CASSPAGQGPRYTF. Looking up the rest from reference TRBV18 and TRBJ1-2 gives the full variable domain: NAGVMQNPRHLVRRRGQEARLRCSPMKGHSHVYWYRQLPEEGLKFMVYLQKENIIDESGMPKERFSAEFPKEGPSILRIQQVVRGDSAAYFCASSPAGQGPRYTFGSGTRLTVV.